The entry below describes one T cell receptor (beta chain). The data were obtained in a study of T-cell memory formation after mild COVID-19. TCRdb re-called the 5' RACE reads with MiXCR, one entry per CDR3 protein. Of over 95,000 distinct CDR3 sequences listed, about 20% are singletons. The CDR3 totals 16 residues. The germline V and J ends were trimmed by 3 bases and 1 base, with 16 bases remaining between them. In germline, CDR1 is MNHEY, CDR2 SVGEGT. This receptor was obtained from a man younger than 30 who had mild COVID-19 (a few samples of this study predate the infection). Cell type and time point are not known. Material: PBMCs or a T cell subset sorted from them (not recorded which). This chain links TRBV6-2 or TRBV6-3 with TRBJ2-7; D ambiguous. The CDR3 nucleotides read TGTGCCAGCAGTTATCGGCAAGGCCTGATTTCCTACGAGCAGTACGTC. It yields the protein CASSYRQGLISYEQYV.